This passage covers 25 T cell receptor beta chains from one sample sequenced in a study of control samples from healthy donors and cancer patients. Repertoires were generated with immunoSEQ multiplex PCR, while TCRdb's copy carries only in-frame clones and drops some. The sample consists of over 150,000 clones, around 90% of them appearing once. Material: blood. Source of these receptors: a woman between 45 and 65 years old in good health.

The rearrangement links TRBV19 to TRBJ2-3; D gene uncertain. The CDR3 length is 13 residues. V lost 5 bases and J lost 5, with 11 bases in between. CDR1 and CDR2 (germline): LNHDA, SQIVND (reference sequence). CDR3 residues: CASSSLRGDTQYF. The DNA of the CDR3 is TGTGCCAGTAGTTCTCTCCGTGGAGATACGCAGTATTTT.

V and J are TRBV19 and TRBJ1-3; D remains unclear. V was clipped by 5 bases and J by 5 bases, with 19 bases between them. In germline, CDR1 is LNHDA, CDR2 SQIVND (reference sequence). This CDR3 contains 16 residues. The CDR3 DNA is TGTGCCAGTAGTCTTCCTACCTTGATTGCCCGAAACACCATATATTTT. Translation: CASSLPTLIARNTIYF.

V usage is TRBV3-1 (or the pseudogene TRBV3-2) and J usage is TRBJ2-5; unclear D gene. Looked up from germline, CDR1 is LGHDT and CDR2 is YNNKEL (reference sequence). CDR3 length equals 12 residues. With 1 base removed from V and 7 bases from J, the gap between germline ends came to 7 bases. In DNA, the CDR3 is TGTGCCAGCAGCCAAGTGATTGGGACCCAGTACTTC. This codes for CASSQVIGTQYF.

The gene calls are TRBV10-1 and TRBJ2-6, with D perhaps assigned TRBD1 or TRBD2 (5 bases each). Germline assignment: CDR1 WNHNN and CDR2 SYGVQD (reference sequence). CDR3 size: 19 residues. The V end was cut by 2 bases, the J end by 0 bases, with 17 bases between. CDR3 nucleotide sequence: TGCGCCAGCAGTGAGATAGGGGAGAACTTTAGCTCTGGGGCCAACGTCCTGACTTTC. It codes for CASSEIGENFSSGANVLTF.

The J gene is TRBJ1-5, the V gene TRBV5-1; weak D call: TRBD1 (6 bases). CDR3 length: 14 residues. Germline V CDR1 and CDR2: SGHRS, YFSETQ. Trimming shortened V by 2 bases and J by 6 bases, and 12 bases separated the two germline ends. The CDR3 loop reads CASSFGGGGQPQHF. In DNA form, the CDR3 reads TGCGCCAGCAGCTTCGGGGGAGGGGGTCAGCCCCAGCATTTT.

This clone was detected only once. The gene calls are TRBV6-2 or TRBV6-3 and TRBJ2-2, with TRBD2 identical over 11 bases. With 6 bases clipped from V and 3 bases from J, the junction kept 6 bases outside the gene matches. CDR3 length: 16 amino acids. The germline CDR1 and CDR2 sequences are MNHEY and SVGEGT. The CDR3 sequence is CASSLLAGVDTGELFF. CDR3 coding DNA: TGTGCCAGCAGCCTACTAGCGGGAGTGGACACCGGGGAGCTGTTTTTT.

The V gene is TRBV4-1, the J gene TRBJ2-5; D is unclear. This CDR3 spans 15 amino acids. Germline CDR1 is MGHRA and CDR2 is YSYEKL. V was cut by 1 base and J by 3 bases, with 12 bases left in between. The CDR3 DNA follows: TGCGCCAGCAGCCAAGGACCGGGCCTTAAAGAGACCCAGTACTTC. It is translated as CASSQGPGLKETQYF.

This chain uses TRBV15 with TRBJ1-4, with a possible D match to TRBD1 (5 bases). Germline loops: CDR1 LNHNV, CDR2 YYDKDF (reference sequence). Trimming removed 0 bases at V and 3 bases at J, with 11 bases between. The CDR3 length is 16 residues. The CDR3 loop is CATSRERGWANEKLFF. The CDR3 DNA reads as TGTGCCACCAGCAGAGAACGGGGGTGGGCTAATGAAAAACTGTTTTTT.

The chain joins TRBV30 to TRBJ1-2; no firm D call. The germline V gene encodes CDR1 GTSNPN and CDR2 SVGIG (reference sequence). The V and J ends lost 2 bases and 0 bases respectively, with 4 bases between them. This CDR3 region has 12 residues. The CDR3 DNA reads as TGTGCCTGGAGTTCGACTAACTATGGCTACACCTTC. Translating gives CAWSSTNYGYTF.

The V call is TRBV11-2, the J call TRBJ2-7, with D tentatively TRBD2 (6 bases). The CDR3 length is 16 residues. Germline V gene sequence: CDR1 SGHAT, CDR2 FQNNGV. Trimming left V 4 bases short and J 1 base short, with 17 bases between. CDR3 in amino acids: CASSSRRRGSSYEQYF. The CDR3 region has the DNA TGTGCCAGCAGCTCCCGGCGGAGGGGATCATCCTACGAGCAGTACTTC.

The chain recombines TRBV6-5 with TRBJ2-7, with D possibly being TRBD1 (5 bases). This CDR3 contains 13 residues. Trimming removed 6 bases from V and 1 base from J, with 10 bases in between. Germline CDR1 and CDR2: MNHEY and SVGAGI. CDR3 residues: CASSSGFSYEQYF. CDR3 nucleotide sequence: TGTGCCAGCAGCTCAGGGTTTTCCTACGAGCAGTACTTC.

V usage is TRBV7-2 and J usage is TRBJ1-2; D perhaps matches TRBD1 (6 bases). The germline V and J ends were trimmed by 3 bases and 4 bases, with 15 bases remaining between them. The CDR3 extends over 15 amino acids. CDR1 and CDR2 from the germline V gene are SGHTA and FQGNSA. This chain's CDR3 is CASSFSGGDSYGYTF. The DNA of the CDR3 is TGTGCCAGCAGCTTCTCGGGGGGCGATTCCTATGGCTACACCTTC.

The chain combines TRBV6-5 with TRBJ2-7; TRBD1 might be the D (6 bases). The germline gives CDR1 MNHEY, CDR2 SVGAGI. There are 16 residues in the CDR3. Trimming took 2 bases from V and 3 from J, leaving 17 bases between them. The CDR3 loop reads CASSYGGGGFSYEQYF. In nucleotides, the CDR3 is TGTGCCAGCAGTTACGGTGGGGGCGGGTTCAGCTACGAGCAGTACTTC.

This chain uses TRBV4-1 with TRBJ1-1; D gene unclear. Deletions cut 0 bases from V and 2 bases from J, with 13 bases between. The CDR3 loop spans 16 amino acids. Germline V gene data show CDR1 as MGHRA and CDR2 as YSYEKL. CDR3 DNA: TGCGCCAGCAGCCAAGATCGGGCAAACAGTAACACTGAAGCTTTCTTT. Protein sequence: CASSQDRANSNTEAFF.

This chain joins TRBV4-1 and TRBJ2-3; 7 bases line up with TRBD1. CDR1 is MGHRA and CDR2 is YSYEKL in the germline V gene. CDR3 length equals 17 residues. V shed 4 bases, J shed 1 base, and the junction held 11 bases outside the gene matches. CDR3 amino acids: CASSLHSGQVRTDTQYF. CDR3 coding DNA: TGCGCCAGCAGCCTCCATAGTGGACAGGTCCGCACAGATACGCAGTATTTT.

Only one count was recorded for this clone. The CDR3 is CASTQGGAGLEQFF. CDR3 nucleotide sequence: TGCGCCAGCACCCAGGGGGGCGCGGGGCTTGAGCAGTTCTTC. The rearrangement uses TRBV5-1 and TRBJ2-1, with D maybe TRBD1 (7 bases). The germline CDR1 and CDR2 sequences are SGHRS and YFSETQ. CDR3 length equals 14 residues. V lost 6 bases, J lost 9 bases, and 19 bases lay in between.

As DNA, the CDR3 is TGTGCCAGTAGTACCCGGGACTGGGCCAATGAGCAGTTCTTC. Amino acid sequence: CASSTRDWANEQFF. This chain uses TRBV19 with TRBJ2-1; perhaps TRBD2 as D (6 bases). Per germline, CDR1 LNHDA and CDR2 SQIVND (reference sequence). The CDR3 has 14 amino acids. V was trimmed by 4 bases and J by 6 bases, leaving 13 bases between them.

As to this clone: At one end the junction does not follow the germline gene, possibly because of a read error. V gene TRBV3-1 (or the pseudogene TRBV3-2) combines with J gene TRBJ1-1; 8 nucleotides agree with TRBD1. This CDR3 spans 14 amino acids. In germline, CDR1 is LGHDT, CDR2 YNNKEL (reference sequence). CDR3 sequence reads: CASKFPGQEPRLNF. Here the CDR3 DNA reads TGTGCCAGCAAATTTCCGGGACAGGAGCCCAGGCTGAATTTT.

This chain links TRBV9 with TRBJ2-3; D gene uncertain. V was shortened by 0 bases and J by 2 bases, with 10 bases between the two germline ends. From germline, CDR1 is SGDLS and CDR2 YYNGEE. The CDR3 covers 15 residues. CDR3 in amino acids: CASSVVGRNTDTQYF. The CDR3 DNA follows: TGTGCCAGCAGCGTAGTTGGGCGGAACACAGATACGCAGTATTTT.

This clone was recorded a few times. The same CDR3 arises from other DNA sequences in this sample as well. This rearrangement joins TRBV5-5 to TRBJ1-1; D not resolved. The germline V gene has CDR1 SGHKS and CDR2 YYEKEE (reference sequence). The V end lost 0 bases, the J end lost 1 base, and 4 bases lay between the germline ends. This CDR3 contains 13 residues. CDR3 bases: TGTGCCAGCAGCTTGGAAGGGAACACTGAAGCTTTCTTT. Translation gives CASSLEGNTEAFF.

The V gene is TRBV6-5, the J gene TRBJ2-5; D is ambiguous. CDR3 length equals 15 residues. Germline CDR1 and CDR2: MNHEY and SVGAGI. Trimming pared 0 bases from V and 0 bases from J, leaving 8 bases between. CDR3 bases: TGTGCCAGCAGTTACTCTCCCGGAAACCAAGAGACCCAGTACTTC. Translating it yields CASSYSPGNQETQYF.

CDR3 coding DNA: TGTGCCTGGAGCAAGATTGGTCTTAACTATGGCTACACCTTC. As protein: CAWSKIGLNYGYTF. The chain carries TRBV30 and TRBJ1-2; D unresolved. Trimming cost V 3 bases and J 1 base, with 12 bases left between them. The CDR3 covers 14 residues. Germline assignment: CDR1 GTSNPN and CDR2 SVGIG (reference sequence). Complete variable domain (other parts from reference TRBV30 and TRBJ1-2): SQTIHQWPATLVQPVGSPLSLECTVEGTSNPNLYWYRQAAGRGLQLLFYSVGIGQISSEVPQNLSASRPQDRQFILSSKKLLLSDSGFYLCAWSKIGLNYGYTFGSGTRLTVV.

The J gene is TRBJ1-1, the V gene TRBV10-3, with TRBD1 matching 7 bases. Germline V CDR1 and CDR2: ENHRY, SYGVKD. J lost 4 bases, V lost 8 bases, and 10 bases had no gene match. The CDR3 sequence is 14 residues long. This CDR3 is CAIRWDREGTEAFF. The CDR3 nucleotides are TGTGCCATCCGCTGGGACAGAGAGGGCACTGAAGCTTTCTTT.

Regarding this clone: In the same sample, other DNA sequences code for this CDR3. The chain carries TRBV4-3 and TRBJ1-6, with 9 bases that match TRBD1. The V gene's germline CDR1 is LGHNA and CDR2 YSLEER. The CDR3 extends over 14 amino acids. V trimming: 2 bases; J trimming: 9 bases; junction bases outside the gene matches: 2. The CDR3 here is CASSQNRGRSPLHF. CDR3 DNA: TGCGCCAGCAGCCAAAACAGGGGGCGTTCACCCCTCCACTTT.

The chain couples TRBV27 to TRBJ1-1, with D uncertain. This CDR3 is 15 amino acids long. V lost 4 bases, J lost 6 bases, and 18 bases lay in between. CDR1 MNHEY and CDR2 SMNVEV come from the germline V gene (reference sequence). For the CDR3, the DNA is TGTGCCAGCAGTTCAGCCCGGACGGGCGGCGCTGAAGCTTTCTTT. Its translation: CASSSARTGGAEAFF.